One sample yielded the 7 T cell receptor beta chains listed below, sequenced in a study of shared clonotypes between healthy human individuals. Assay: immunoSEQ multiplex PCR; the TCRdb copy retains only in-frame clones and omits some. Altogether about 580,000 clones are present, more than 95% being singletons, with the ten largest covering more than 0.3%. Naive CD8 populations comprised CD45RO-negative cells positively selected for CCR7, excluding terminally differentiated effector memory CD45RA+ cells. Sequenced material: naive CD8+ T cells sorted from blood. The receptors here all came from a man in his thirties or forties in good health.

This clone came up once. The chain is built from TRBV4-3 and TRBJ2-1; D call uncertain. Between the trimmed V and J ends, which lost 4 bases and 3 bases, there was a span of 10 bases. The CDR3 length is 14 residues. Germline V CDR1 and CDR2: LGHNA, YSLEER. Here the CDR3 reads CASSLHGNYNEQFF. The CDR3 DNA reads TGCGCCAGCAGCCTCCACGGCAACTACAATGAGCAGTTCTTC.

J is TRBJ1-2 and V is TRBV6-6; D call uncertain. Germline lookup yields CDR1 MNHNY and CDR2 SVGAGI (reference sequence). The CDR3 length is 15 residues. V lost 5 bases and J 4 bases, leaving 17 bases between the germline ends. The CDR3 nucleotides are TGTGCCAGCAGTACCGTTTCGTTAGGGATCTATGGCTACACCTTC. Its translation: CASSTVSLGIYGYTF.

This rearrangement joins TRBV27 to TRBJ2-7; D perhaps matches TRBD1 (5 bases). Germline values: CDR1 MNHEY, CDR2 SMNVEV (reference sequence). The germline V and J ends were trimmed by 6 bases and 6 bases, with 18 bases remaining between them. The CDR3 is 14 residues long. CDR3 bases: TGTGCCAGCAGATATAGGGGTCCCCTCGGCGAGCAGTACTTC. It encodes CASRYRGPLGEQYF.

This clone was seen a single time. The genes are TRBV7-9 and TRBJ2-2; 7 bases match TRBD2. Unmatched junction bases numbered 3, after V lost 0 bases and J lost 2 bases. This CDR3 region has 16 residues. Germline V gene sequence: CDR1 SEHNR, CDR2 FQNEAQ (reference sequence). This CDR3 reads CASSLAPGLNTGELFF. The CDR3 coding sequence is TGTGCCAGCAGCTTAGCCCCGGGACTAAACACCGGGGAGCTGTTTTTT.

The genes are TRBV13 and TRBJ2-5; D is unresolved. V lost 6 bases and J 0 bases, leaving 11 bases between the germline ends. Germline V gives CDR1 PRHDT, CDR2 FYEKMQ (reference sequence). CDR3 size: 14 residues. The CDR3 DNA follows: TGTGCCAGCAGATCCAGGCAAGACCAAGAGACCCAGTACTTC. Translation gives CASRSRQDQETQYF.

The chain is built from TRBV27 and TRBJ2-7; 7 bases map to TRBD1. After removal of 5 bases from V and 4 bases from J, the junction contained 5 bases not matched to a gene. The CDR3 is 13 amino acids. Germline CDR1 MNHEY, CDR2 SMNVEV (reference sequence). This chain's CDR3 is CASSPQGSYEQYF. The CDR3 coding sequence is TGTGCCAGCAGTCCACAGGGGTCGTACGAGCAGTACTTC.

This chain links TRBV25-1 with TRBJ2-2; unclear D gene. Trimming took 4 bases from V and 0 from J, leaving 3 bases between them. CDR3 length: 13 amino acids. Germline-derived CDR1 and CDR2 are MGHDK and SYGVNS. The CDR3 is CASSGPNTGELFF. CDR3 bases: TGTGCCAGCAGTGGCCCGAACACCGGGGAGCTGTTTTTT.